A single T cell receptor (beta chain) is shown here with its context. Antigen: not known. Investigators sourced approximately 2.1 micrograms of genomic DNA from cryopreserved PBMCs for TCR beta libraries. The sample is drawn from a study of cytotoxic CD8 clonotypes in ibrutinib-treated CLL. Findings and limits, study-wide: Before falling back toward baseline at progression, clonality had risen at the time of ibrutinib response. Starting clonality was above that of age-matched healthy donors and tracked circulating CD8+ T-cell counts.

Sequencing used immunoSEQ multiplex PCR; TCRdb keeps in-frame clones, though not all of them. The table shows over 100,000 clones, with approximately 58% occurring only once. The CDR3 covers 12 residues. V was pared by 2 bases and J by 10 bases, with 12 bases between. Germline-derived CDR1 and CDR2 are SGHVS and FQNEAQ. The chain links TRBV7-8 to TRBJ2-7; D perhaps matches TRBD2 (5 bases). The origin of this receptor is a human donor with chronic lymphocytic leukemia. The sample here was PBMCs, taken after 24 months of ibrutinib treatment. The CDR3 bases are TGTGCCAGCAGCTTAACTAGGAGTATACAGTACTTC. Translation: CASSLTRSIQYF. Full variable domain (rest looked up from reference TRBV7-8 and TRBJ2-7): GAGVSQSPRYKVAKRGQDVALRCDPISGHVSLFWYQQALGQGPEFLTYFQNEAQLDKSGLPSDRFFAERPEGSVSTLKIQRTQQEDSAVYLCASSLTRSIQYFGPGTRLTVT.